This T cell receptor (beta chain) stems from a study of cytomegalovirus exposure and HLA in healthy donors. Overall study findings and caveats: The study assumed roughly uniform donor sequencing depth for presence/absence analyses. Upon later analysis, HLA-associated TCR beta chains proved more clonally expanded than other, equally common chains.

As regards this clone: Its specificity is not known.

Primers: 60 Vbeta forward and 13 Jbeta reverse. Sequenced by immunoSEQ multiplex PCR; TCRdb stores in-frame clones only, minus some. The data hold 97,000 or so clones, with 75% to 80% observed a single time. Germline CDR1 is SGHVS and CDR2 is FNYEAQ. This CDR3 comprises 16 residues. V was pared by 0 bases and J by 9 bases, with 3 bases of the junction left unmatched. The sample was PBMCs. V is TRBV7-6 and J is TRBJ2-1; 15 bases match TRBD2. The sequence derives from a male donor in good health and CMV-seropositive. CDR3 protein: CASSLAPGLAGGEQFF. CDR3 nucleotides: TGTGCCAGCAGCTTAGCGCCGGGACTAGCGGGAGGTGAGCAGTTCTTC.